The source of this TCR beta chain is a study of blood T cells in healthy people across ages. With a J-beta primer mix and a sample-barcoded 5' primer, a second PCR ran 7 to 11 cycles. Unique molecular identifiers of 12 random nucleotides labeled each cDNA. TCRdb fed the 5' RACE reads into MiXCR, producing one record per CDR3 protein. The profile covers about 1.7 million distinct CDR3 sequences, with 28% appearing a single time and 7.7% taken by the ten largest. Regarding this clonotype: Its target is unknown.

This CDR3 is 14 amino acids long. V was cut by 8 bases and J by 1 base, with 13 bases left in between. Germline V gene sequence: CDR1 SNHLY, CDR2 FYNNEI. Ten milliliters of peripheral blood were drawn from each donor into EDTA-treated tubes. General study points: Age advanced and TCR beta diversity per million T cells fell, roughly linearly. Possibly, changes in expanded clonotypes were confounded because donor CMV status was unknown.

V usage is TRBV2 and J usage is TRBJ2-3, with a weak D call TRBD1 (7 bases). Source material: blood. The TCR sequence derives from a woman aged 25-40 years in good health. The CDR3 nucleotides read TGTGCCAGCTCCCGCAGGGGGGGCACAGATACGCAGTATTTT. Residues: CASSRRGGTDTQYF. The full variable domain, its missing parts supplied by reference TRBV2 and TRBJ2-3, is EPEVTQTPSHQVTQMGQEVILRCVPISNHLYFYWYRQILGQKVEFLVSFYNNEISEKSEIFDDQFSVERPDGSNFTLKIRSTKLEDSAMYFCASSRRGGTDTQYFGPGTRLTVL.